The sequence of this T cell receptor beta chain was determined in a study of response to subunit inactivated influenza vaccine (dated by TCRdb to 2017 to 2018). Turning to the overall study: Deep quantitative profiling of the T cell receptor repertoire was used in the study to follow responses to a trivalent subunit inactivated influenza vaccine.

Summary of the overall study and its limitations: It was suggested by the authors that each seasonal influenza vaccination may recruit only a limited number of new T cells.

Libraries were built with RT-PCR. TCRdb names Illumina HiSeq 2500 as the instrument used. Starting from the raw public reads, TCRdb applied fastp trimming at Q25, assembled clones with MiXCR and retained in-frame beta chains. Every distinct CDR3 protein forms one entry, paired with its most common genes and DNA. Counted in this sample were about 480,000 distinct CDR3 sequences; about 25% of them appeared once. The ten largest account for 1.5% to 2% of the sample. A word on this clonotype: The target of this receptor is not known. One end of the junction fails to match germline, which may point to a read error.

The material sequenced was CD4+ T cells sorted from PBMCs, taken about 5 days after vaccination. This sequence originates from a middle-aged man who received an inactivated influenza vaccine. Donor details come from another sample of the same person, matched by shared clones.

The CDR3 region has the sequence CSAWGLAGRRSSEQYF. The nucleotides read TGCAGTGCTTGGGGACTAGCGGGAAGAAGGTCCTCCGAGCAGTACTTC. The V and J segments used are TRBV20-1 and TRBJ2-7; 13 bases in the middle match TRBD2. From the cysteine up to the phenylalanine, the CDR3 has a length of 16 residues. The kept DNA is CDR3 alone, 48 bases in frame from the first base. The germline V gene (reference sequence) specifies DFQATT as CDR1 and SNEGSKA as CDR2.